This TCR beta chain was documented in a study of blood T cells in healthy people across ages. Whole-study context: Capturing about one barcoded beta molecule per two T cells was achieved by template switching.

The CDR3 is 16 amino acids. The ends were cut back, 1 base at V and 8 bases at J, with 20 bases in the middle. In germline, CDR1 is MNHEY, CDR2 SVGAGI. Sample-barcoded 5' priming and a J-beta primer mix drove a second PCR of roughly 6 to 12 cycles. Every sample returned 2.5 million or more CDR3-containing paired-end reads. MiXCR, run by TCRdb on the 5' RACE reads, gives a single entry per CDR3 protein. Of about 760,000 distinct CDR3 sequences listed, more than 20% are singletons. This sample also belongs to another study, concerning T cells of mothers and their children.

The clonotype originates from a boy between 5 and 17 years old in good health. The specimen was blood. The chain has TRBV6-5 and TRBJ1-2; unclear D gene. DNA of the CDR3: TGTGCCAGCAGTTACTTCCCGGCAGGTCCGACGGGCGGCTACACCTTC. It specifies CASSYFPAGPTGGYTF.